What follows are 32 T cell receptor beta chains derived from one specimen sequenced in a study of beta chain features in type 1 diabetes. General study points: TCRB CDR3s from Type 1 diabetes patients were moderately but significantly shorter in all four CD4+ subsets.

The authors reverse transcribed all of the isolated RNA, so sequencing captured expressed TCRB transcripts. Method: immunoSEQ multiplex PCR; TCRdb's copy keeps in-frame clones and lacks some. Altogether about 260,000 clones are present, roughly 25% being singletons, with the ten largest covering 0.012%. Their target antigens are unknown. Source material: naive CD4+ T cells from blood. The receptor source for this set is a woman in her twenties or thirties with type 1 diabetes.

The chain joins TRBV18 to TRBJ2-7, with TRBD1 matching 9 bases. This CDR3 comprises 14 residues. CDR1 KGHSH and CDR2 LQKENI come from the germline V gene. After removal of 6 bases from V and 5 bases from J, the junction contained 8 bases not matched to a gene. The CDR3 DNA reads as TGTGCCAGCTCCCCCGGGACAGGGTCTGACGAGCAGTACTTC. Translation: CASSPGTGSDEQYF.

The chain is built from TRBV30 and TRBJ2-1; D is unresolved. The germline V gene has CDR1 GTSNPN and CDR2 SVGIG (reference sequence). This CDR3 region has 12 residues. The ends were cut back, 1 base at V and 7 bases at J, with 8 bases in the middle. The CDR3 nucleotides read TGTGCCTGGAGTGCGTATCGGAATGAGCAGTTCTTC. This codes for CAWSAYRNEQFF.

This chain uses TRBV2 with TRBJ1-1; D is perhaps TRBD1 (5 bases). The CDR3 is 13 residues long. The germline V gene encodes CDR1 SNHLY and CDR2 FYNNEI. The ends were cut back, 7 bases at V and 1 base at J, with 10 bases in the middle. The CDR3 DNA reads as TGTGCCAGCACTGGGGCCTGGAACACTGAAGCTTTCTTT. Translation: CASTGAWNTEAFF.

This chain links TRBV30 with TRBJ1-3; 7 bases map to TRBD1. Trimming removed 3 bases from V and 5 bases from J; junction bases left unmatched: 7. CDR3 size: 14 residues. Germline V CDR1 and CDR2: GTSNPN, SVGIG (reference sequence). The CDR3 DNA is TGTGCCTGGAGAAGCCCGGGACAGAGAAACACCATATATTTT. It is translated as CAWRSPGQRNTIYF.

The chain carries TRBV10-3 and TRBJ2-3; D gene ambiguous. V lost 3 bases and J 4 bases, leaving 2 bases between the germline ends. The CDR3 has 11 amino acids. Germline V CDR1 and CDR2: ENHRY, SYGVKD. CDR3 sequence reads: CAISDADTQYF. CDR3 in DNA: TGTGCCATCAGTGACGCAGATACGCAGTATTTT.

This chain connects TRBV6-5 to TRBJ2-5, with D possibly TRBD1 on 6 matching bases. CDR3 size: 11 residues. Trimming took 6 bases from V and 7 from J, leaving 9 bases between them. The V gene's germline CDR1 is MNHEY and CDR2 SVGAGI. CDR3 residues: CASSAGVTQYF. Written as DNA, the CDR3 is TGTGCCAGCAGCGCAGGGGTGACCCAGTACTTC.

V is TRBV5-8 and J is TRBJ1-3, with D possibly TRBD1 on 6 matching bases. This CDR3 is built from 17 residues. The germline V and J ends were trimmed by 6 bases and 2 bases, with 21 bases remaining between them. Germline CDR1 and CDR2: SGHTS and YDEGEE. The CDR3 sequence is CASTLLLQGRAGNTIYF. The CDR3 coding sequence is TGTGCCAGCACCCTTCTACTACAGGGCCGAGCTGGAAACACCATATATTTT.

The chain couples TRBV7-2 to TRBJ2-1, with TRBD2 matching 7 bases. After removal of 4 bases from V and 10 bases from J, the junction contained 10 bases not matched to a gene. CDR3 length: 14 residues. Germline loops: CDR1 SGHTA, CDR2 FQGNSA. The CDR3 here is CASSSPRLAGEQFF. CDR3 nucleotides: TGTGCCAGCAGCTCGCCCCGACTAGCCGGGGAGCAGTTCTTC.

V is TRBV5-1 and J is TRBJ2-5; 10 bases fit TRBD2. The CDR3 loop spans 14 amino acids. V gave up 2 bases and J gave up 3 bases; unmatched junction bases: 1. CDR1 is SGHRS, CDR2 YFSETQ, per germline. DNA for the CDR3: TGCGCCAGCAGCTTCGGGACTAGCGAAGAGACCCAGTACTTC. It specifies CASSFGTSEETQYF.

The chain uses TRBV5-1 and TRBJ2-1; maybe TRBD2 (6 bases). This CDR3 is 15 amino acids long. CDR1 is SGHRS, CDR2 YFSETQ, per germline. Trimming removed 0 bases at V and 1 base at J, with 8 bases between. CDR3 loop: CASSLAGDSYNEQFF. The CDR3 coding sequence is TGCGCCAGCAGCTTGGCGGGGGATTCCTACAATGAGCAGTTCTTC.

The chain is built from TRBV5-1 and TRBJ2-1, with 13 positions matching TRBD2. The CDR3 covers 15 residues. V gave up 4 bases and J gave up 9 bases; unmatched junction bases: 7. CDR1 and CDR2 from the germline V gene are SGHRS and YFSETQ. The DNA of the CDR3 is TGCGCCAGCAGCACGACTAGCGGGAGGTCGGTTGAGCAGTTCTTC. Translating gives CASSTTSGRSVEQFF.

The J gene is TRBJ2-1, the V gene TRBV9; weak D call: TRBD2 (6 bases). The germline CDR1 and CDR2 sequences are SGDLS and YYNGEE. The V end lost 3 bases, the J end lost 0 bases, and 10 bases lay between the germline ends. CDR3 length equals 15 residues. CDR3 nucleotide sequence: TGTGCCAGCAGCGGAAGTAGCGGCTCCTACAATGAGCAGTTCTTC. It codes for CASSGSSGSYNEQFF.

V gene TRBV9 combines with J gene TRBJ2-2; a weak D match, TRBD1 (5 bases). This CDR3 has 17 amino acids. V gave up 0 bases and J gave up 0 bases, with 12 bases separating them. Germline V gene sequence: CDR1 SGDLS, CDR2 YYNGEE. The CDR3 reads CASSVASGHSNTGELFF. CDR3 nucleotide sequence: TGTGCCAGCAGCGTAGCTTCAGGGCACTCGAACACCGGGGAGCTGTTTTTT.

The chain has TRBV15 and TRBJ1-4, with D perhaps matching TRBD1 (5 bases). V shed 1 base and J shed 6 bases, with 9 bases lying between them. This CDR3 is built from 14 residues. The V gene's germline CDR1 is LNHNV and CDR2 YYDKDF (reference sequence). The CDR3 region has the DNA TGTGCCACCAGCAGAGGACAGCCATATGAAAAACTGTTTTTT. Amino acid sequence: CATSRGQPYEKLFF.

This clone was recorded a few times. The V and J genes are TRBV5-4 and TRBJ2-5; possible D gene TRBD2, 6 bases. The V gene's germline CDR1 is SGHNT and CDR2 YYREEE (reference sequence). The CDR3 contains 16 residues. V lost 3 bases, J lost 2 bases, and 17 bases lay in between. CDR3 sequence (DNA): TGTGCCAGCAGCTCACCCGCGGGACGGCCGCAAGAGACCCAGTACTTC. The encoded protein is CASSSPAGRPQETQYF.

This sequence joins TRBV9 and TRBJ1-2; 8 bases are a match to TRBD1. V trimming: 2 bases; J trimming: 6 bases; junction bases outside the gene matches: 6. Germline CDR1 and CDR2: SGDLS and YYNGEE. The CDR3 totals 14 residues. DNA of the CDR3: TGTGCCAGCAGCGTTTGGCAGGGGGCGAATGGCTACACCTTC. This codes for CASSVWQGANGYTF.

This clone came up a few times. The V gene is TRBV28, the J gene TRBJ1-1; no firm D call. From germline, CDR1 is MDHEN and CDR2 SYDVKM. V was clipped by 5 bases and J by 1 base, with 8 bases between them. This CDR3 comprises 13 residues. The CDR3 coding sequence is TGTGCCAGCAGTCCCCATTCGAACACTGAAGCTTTCTTT. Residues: CASSPHSNTEAFF. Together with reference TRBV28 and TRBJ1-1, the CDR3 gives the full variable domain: DVKVTQSSRYLVKRTGEKVFLECVQDMDHENMFWYRQDPGLGLRLIYFSYDVKMKEKGDIPEGYSVSREKKERFSLILESASTNQTSMYLCASSPHSNTEAFFGQGTRLTVV.

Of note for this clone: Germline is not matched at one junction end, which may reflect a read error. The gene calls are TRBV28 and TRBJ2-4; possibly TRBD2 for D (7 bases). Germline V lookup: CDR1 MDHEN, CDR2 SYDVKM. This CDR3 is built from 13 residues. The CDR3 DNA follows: TGTGCCAGCAGTTCCGAGGAGGGGGGGAGTAGGGACTTC. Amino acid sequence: CASSSEEGGSRDF. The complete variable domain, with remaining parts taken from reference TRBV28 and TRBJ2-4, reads DVKVTQSSRYLVKRTGEKVFLECVQDMDHENMFWYRQDPGLGLRLIYFSYDVKMKEKGDIPEGYSVSREKKERFSLILESASTNQTSMYLCASSSEEGGSRDFGAGTRLSVL.

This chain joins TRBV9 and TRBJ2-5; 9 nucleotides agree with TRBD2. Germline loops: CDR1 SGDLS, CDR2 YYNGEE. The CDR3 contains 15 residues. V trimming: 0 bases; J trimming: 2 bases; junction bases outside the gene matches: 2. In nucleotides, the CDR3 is TGTGCCAGCAGCGTAGCTGCGGGAGGGCAAGAGACCCAGTACTTC. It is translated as CASSVAAGGQETQYF.

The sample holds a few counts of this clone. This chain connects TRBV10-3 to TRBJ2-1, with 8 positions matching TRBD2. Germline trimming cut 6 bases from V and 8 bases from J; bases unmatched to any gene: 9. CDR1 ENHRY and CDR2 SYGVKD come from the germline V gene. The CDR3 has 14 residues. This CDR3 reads CAISLAGSSDEQFF. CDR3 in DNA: TGTGCCATCAGCTTAGCGGGAAGCTCCGATGAGCAGTTCTTC.

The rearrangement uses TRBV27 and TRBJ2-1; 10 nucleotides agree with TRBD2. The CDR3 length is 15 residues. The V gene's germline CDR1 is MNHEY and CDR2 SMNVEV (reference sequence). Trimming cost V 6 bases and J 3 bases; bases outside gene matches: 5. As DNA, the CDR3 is TGTGCCAGCAGCCCCGGACTAGCGGTCTACAATGAGCAGTTCTTC. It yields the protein CASSPGLAVYNEQFF.

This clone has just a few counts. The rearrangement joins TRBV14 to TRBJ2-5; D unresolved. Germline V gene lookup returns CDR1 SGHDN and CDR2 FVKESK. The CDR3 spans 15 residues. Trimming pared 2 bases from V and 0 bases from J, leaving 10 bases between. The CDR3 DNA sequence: TGTGCCAGCAGCCAAAGAGCTACGTACCAAGAGACCCAGTACTTC. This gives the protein CASSQRATYQETQYF.

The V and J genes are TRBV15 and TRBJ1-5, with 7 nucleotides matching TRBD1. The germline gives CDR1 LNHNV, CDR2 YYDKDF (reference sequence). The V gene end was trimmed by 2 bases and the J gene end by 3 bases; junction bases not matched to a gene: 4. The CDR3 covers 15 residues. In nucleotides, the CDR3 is TGTGCCACCAGCAGACGAACAGGGGCCAATCAGCCCCAGCATTTT. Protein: CATSRRTGANQPQHF.

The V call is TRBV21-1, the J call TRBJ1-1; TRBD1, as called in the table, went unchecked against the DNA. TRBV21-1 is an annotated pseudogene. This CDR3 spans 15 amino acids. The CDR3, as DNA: TGTGCCAGCAGCAAAGTAGCAGGGAAGTACACTGAAGCTTTCTTT. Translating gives CASSKVAGKYTEAFF.

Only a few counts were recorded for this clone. The CDR3 loop is CASSFGQGGGYTF. CDR3 bases: TGTGCCAGCAGTTTTGGACAGGGAGGGGGCTACACCTTC. The rearrangement links TRBV27 to TRBJ1-2; 8 positions match TRBD1. The CDR3 runs to 13 residues. CDR1 MNHEY and CDR2 SMNVEV come from the germline V gene (reference sequence). J gave up 8 bases and V 3 bases, and 5 bases lay outside the gene matches.

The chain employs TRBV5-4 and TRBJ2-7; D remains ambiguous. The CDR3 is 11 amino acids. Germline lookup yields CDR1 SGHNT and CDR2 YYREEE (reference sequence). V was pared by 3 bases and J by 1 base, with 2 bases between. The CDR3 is CASSSSYEQYF. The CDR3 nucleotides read TGTGCCAGCAGCTCTTCCTACGAGCAGTACTTC.

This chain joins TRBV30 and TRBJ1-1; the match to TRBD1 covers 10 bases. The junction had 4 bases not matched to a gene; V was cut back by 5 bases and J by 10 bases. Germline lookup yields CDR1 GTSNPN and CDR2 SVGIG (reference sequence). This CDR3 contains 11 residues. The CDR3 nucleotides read TGTGCCTGGGGACAGGGGGTCCTAGCTTTCTTT. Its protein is CAWGQGVLAFF.

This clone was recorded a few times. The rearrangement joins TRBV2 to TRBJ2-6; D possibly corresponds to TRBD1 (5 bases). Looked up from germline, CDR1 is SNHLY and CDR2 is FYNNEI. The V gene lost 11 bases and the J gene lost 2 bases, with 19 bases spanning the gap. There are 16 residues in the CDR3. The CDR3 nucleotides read TGTGCCTCCAAAGCAGGGTCGAATACTGGGGCCAACGTCCTGACTTTC. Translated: CASKAGSNTGANVLTF.

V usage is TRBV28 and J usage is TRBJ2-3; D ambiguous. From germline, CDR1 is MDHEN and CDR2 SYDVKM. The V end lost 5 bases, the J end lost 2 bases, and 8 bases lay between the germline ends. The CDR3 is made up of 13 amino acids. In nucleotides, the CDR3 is TGTGCCAGCAGTCCCCCAGACACAGATACGCAGTATTTT. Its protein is CASSPPDTDTQYF.

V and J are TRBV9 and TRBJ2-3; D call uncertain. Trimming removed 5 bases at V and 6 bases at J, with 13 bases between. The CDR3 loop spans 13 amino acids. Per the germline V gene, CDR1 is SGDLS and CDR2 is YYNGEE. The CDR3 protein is CASSRTAPDTQYF. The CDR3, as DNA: TGTGCCAGCAGTCGAACAGCCCCGGATACGCAGTATTTT.

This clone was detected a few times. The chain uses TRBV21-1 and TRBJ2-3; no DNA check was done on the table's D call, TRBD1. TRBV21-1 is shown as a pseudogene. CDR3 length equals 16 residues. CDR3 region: CASSARTGDCTDTQYF. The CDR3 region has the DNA TGTGCCAGCAGCGCCCGGACAGGGGACTGCACAGATACGCAGTATTTT.

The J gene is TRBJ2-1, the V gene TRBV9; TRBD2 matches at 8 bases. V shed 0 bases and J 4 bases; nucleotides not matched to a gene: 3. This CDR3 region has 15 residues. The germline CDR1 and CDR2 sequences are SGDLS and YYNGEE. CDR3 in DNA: TGTGCCAGCAGCGTAGCGCGGGAGGAATACAATGAGCAGTTCTTC. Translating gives CASSVAREEYNEQFF.